The sequence of this T cell receptor (beta chain) was determined in a study of T cell responses to AZD1222 COVID-19 vaccine. Repertoires were generated with immunoSEQ multiplex PCR, while TCRdb's copy carries only in-frame clones and drops some. The sample lists 100,000 to 150,000 clones, roughly nine tenths occurring once. The CDR3 consists of 15 residues. Trimming cost V 6 bases and J 9 bases; bases outside gene matches: 11. CDR1 and CDR2 from the germline V gene are MRHNA and SNTAGT. General observations from the study: Baseline antibody screening turned up just six seropositive AZD1222 recipients. Without day 14 samples, only post-peak T cell repertoires were studied.

In regard to this clone: The antigen is undetermined.

The chain couples TRBV6-4 to TRBJ2-1; 10 bases align to TRBD1. The sequences come from peripheral blood, collected on day 0 of AZD1222 vaccination. This sequence originates from an adult in good health. The DNA for the CDR3 is TGTGCCAGCAGAGAGGGGGACAGGGGTTCGGGTGAGCAGTTCTTC. Its protein product is CASREGDRGSGEQFF.